Included here is one T cell receptor (beta chain) sequence, with context. This sample is drawn from a study of technical replicates of blood from several donors. Clones were read by immunoSEQ multiplex PCR, and TCRdb kept only the in-frame ones, dropping some. The sample consists of about 15,000 clones, about 87% of them appearing once. The germline gives CDR1 PRHDT, CDR2 FYEKMQ (reference sequence). The CDR3 consists of 11 residues. The V gene lost 5 bases and the J gene lost 15 bases, with 14 bases spanning the gap. This TCR was recovered from a human donor in good health. V gene TRBV13 combines with J gene TRBJ2-1, with a tentative D call TRBD2 (5 bases). Sequences were obtained from PBMCs. The CDR3 DNA reads as TGTGCCAGCAGCGCATACCTAGGAGGGTTCTTC. Amino acid sequence: CASSAYLGGFF. Together with reference TRBV13 and TRBJ2-1, the CDR3 gives the full variable domain: AAGVIQSPRHLIKEKRETATLKCYPIPRHDTVYWYQQGPGQDPQFLISFYEKMQSDKGSIPDRFSAQQFSDYHSELNMSSLELGDSALYFCASSAYLGGFFGPGTRLTVL.